The entry below describes one T cell receptor beta chain. Its cognate antigen is unknown. This entry is derived from a study of identical twins. Per germline, CDR1 DFQATT and CDR2 SNEGSKA (reference sequence). The CDR3 covers 15 residues. The V and J ends lost 0 bases and 2 bases respectively, with 14 bases between them. TCRdb independently ran MiXCR on the 5' RACE reads; one entry per CDR3 protein. The sample lists hundreds of thousands of distinct CDR3 sequences, approximately 6.1% occurring once. Findings and limits, study-wide: The abundant beta clonotypes from cord blood had fewer insertions, and memory repertoires had none of this.

Input material: naive T cells sorted from blood. The chain combines TRBV20-1 with TRBJ2-7, with TRBD2 as a possible D gene (6 bases). The origin of this receptor is a man aged 18-30 years in good health. The CDR3 bases are TGCAGTGCTAGAGATCCTTCGGAGGGGCCCTACGAGCAGTACTTC. This codes for CSARDPSEGPYEQYF.